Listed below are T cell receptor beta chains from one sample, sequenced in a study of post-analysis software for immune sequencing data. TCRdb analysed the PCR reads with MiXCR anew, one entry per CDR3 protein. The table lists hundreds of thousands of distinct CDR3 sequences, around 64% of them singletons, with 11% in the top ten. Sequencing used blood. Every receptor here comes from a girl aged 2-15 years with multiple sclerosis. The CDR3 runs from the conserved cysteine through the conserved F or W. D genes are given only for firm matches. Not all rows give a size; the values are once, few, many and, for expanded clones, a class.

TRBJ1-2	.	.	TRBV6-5	CASTQGALTYGYTF	TGTGCCAGCACACAGGGAGCCCTAACCTATGGCTACACCTTC
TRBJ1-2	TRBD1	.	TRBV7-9	CASSFTGTDYGYTF	TGTGCCAGCAGCTTTACCGGGACAGACTATGGCTACACCTTC
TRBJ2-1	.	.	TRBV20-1	CSARDQRRNEQFF	TGCAGTGCTAGAGATCAGCGTCGGAATGAGCAGTTCTTC
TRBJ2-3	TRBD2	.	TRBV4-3	CASSQERDGGALNTQYF	TGCGCCAGCAGCCAAGAACGAGACGGGGGGGCCTTGAATACGCAGTATTTT
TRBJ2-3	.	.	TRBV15	CATSRAGAGDTQYF	TGTGCCACCAGCAGAGCAGGGGCGGGGGATACGCAGTATTTT
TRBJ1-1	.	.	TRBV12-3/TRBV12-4	CASSLEKTVKSEAFF	TGTGCCAGCAGTTTAGAGAAAACAGTCAAATCTGAAGCTTTCTTT
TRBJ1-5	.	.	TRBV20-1	CSARDLRRGLNSNQPQHF	TGCAGTGCTAGAGATCTACGGAGGGGCTTGAATAGCAATCAGCCCCAGCATTTT
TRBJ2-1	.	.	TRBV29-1	CSDLQRNEQFF	TGCAGCGATCTCCAGAGGAATGAGCAGTTCTTC
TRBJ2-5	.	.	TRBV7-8	CANSLRLPGGRRGQEQYF	TGTGCCAACAGCTTACGGCTTCCTGGCGGGAGAAGGGGACAGGAGCAGTACTTC
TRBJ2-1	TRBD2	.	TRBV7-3	CASSLRPGTSGNNEQFF	TGTGCCAGCAGCTTAAGACCGGGTACTAGCGGGAACAATGAGCAGTTCTTC
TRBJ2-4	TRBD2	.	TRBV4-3	CASSQDERGAKNIQYF	TGCGCCAGCAGCCAAGATGAGCGGGGGGCCAAAAACATTCAGTACTTC
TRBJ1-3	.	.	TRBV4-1	CASSQESGNAGNTIYF	TGCGCCAGCAGCCAAGAATCAGGGAACGCTGGAAACACCATATATTTT
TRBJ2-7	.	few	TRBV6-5	CASRNPGPQPEQYF	TGTGCCAGCAGGAACCCGGGACCTCAACCCGAGCAGTACTTC
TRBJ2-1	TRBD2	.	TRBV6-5	CASSYEGGRASNEQFF	TGTGCCAGCAGTTACGAAGGCGGGAGGGCCTCCAATGAGCAGTTCTTC
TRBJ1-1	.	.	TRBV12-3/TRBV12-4	CASSLIEEVGTEAFF	TGTGCCAGCAGTTTAATTGAAGAGGTAGGCACTGAAGCTTTCTTT
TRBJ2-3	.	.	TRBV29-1	CSVEKVTDGTDTQYF	TGCAGCGTTGAAAAGGTAACGGACGGTACAGATACGCAGTATTTT
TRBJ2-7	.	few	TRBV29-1	CSVWDPPYEQYF	TGCAGCGTTTGGGACCCCCCCTACGAGCAGTACTTC
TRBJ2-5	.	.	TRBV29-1	CSVGLGGRETQYF	TGCAGCGTTGGGTTAGGAGGACGAGAGACCCAGTACTTC
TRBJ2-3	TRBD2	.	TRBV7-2	CASSLLGAGGDTQYF	TGTGCCAGCAGCTTGTTAGGTGCGGGGGGGGATACGCAGTATTTT
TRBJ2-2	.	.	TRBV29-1	CSVEWGSGERFF	TGCAGCGTTGAATGGGGGTCCGGGGAGCGGTTTTTT
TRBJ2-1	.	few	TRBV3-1	CASSPTVGSTNEQFF	TGTGCCAGCAGCCCGACTGTGGGGTCGACGAATGAGCAGTTCTTC
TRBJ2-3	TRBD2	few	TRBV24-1	CATSDLAGGDTQYF	TGTGCCACCAGTGATTTAGCGGGAGGAGATACGCAGTATTTT
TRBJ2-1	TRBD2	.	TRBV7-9	CASSRPLAGDYNEQFF	TGTGCCAGCAGCAGACCACTAGCGGGAGACTACAATGAGCAGTTCTTC
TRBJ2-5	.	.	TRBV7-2	CASSLGRGTDLQETQYF	TGTGCCAGCAGCTTAGGGCGGGGGACAGACCTTCAAGAGACCCAGTACTTC
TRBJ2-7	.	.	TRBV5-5	CASSLSQLDYEQYF	TGTGCCAGCAGCTTGAGCCAGCTAGACTACGAGCAGTACTTC
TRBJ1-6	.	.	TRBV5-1	CASSWGRNNSPLHF	TGCGCCAGCAGCTGGGGACGTAATAATTCACCCCTCCACTTT